What follows are 24 T cell receptor beta chains derived from one specimen sequenced in a study of T cell clonality in common variable immunodeficiency. Method: immunoSEQ multiplex PCR; TCRdb's copy keeps in-frame clones and lacks some. There are 50,000 to 60,000 clones in the sample, none observed a single time. The specimen sequenced was peripheral blood mononuclear cells. Receptor source: a person aged 18-70 years in good health.

This clone was picked up many times. With the read ending 3 residues before the CDR3 end, the germline J gene is used to fill in that end. The chain uses TRBV7-3 and TRBJ2-1, with 8 bases that match TRBD1. J gave up 5 bases and V 3 bases, and 6 bases lay outside the gene matches. Germline CDR1 reads SGHTA; CDR2 reads FQGTGA. The CDR3 is made up of 15 amino acids. The CDR3 DNA, read in part, is TGTGCCAGCAGCTTCGATACAGGGGGTCACAATGAG. Protein: CASSFDTGGHNE. The full CDR3 protein is CASSFDTGGHNEQFF.

This clone was recorded many times. The part of the CDR3 DNA that was read is TGCGCCAGCAGCCCGCCGGGACTAGCGGGAAGCACCGGGGAG. The encoded protein is CASSPPGLAGSTGE. The full CDR3 protein is CASSPPGLAGSTGELFF. The chain links TRBV5-1 to TRBJ2-2, with TRBD2 matching over 13 bases. Read sequence stops 3 residues before the CDR3 end, and the germline J gene provides the missing end. V gave up 4 bases and J gave up 4 bases; unmatched junction bases: 7. Germline assignment: CDR1 SGHRS and CDR2 YFSETQ. The CDR3 sequence is 17 residues long. Full variable domain (missing parts from reference TRBV5-1 and TRBJ2-2): KAGVTQTPRYLIKTRGQQVTLSCSPISGHRSVSWYQQTPGQGLQFLFEYFSETQRNKGNFPGRFSGRQFSNSRSEMNVSTLELGDSALYLCASSPPGLAGSTGELFFGEGSRLTVL.

The table lists this clone with a few counts. The read finishes 3 residues shy of the CDR3 end, and the germline J gene is used to complete it. The V and J genes are TRBV6-1 and TRBJ1-1, with TRBD1 as a possible D gene (5 bases). CDR3 length: 14 residues. Germline loops: CDR1 MNHNS, CDR2 SASEGT. The V gene lost 3 bases and the J gene lost 1 base, with 9 bases spanning the gap. The sequenced CDR3 bases are TGTGCCAGCAGTGACGACAGTTCGAACACTGAA. Amino acids: CASSDDSSNTE. The entire CDR3 is CASSDDSSNTEAFF.

The table lists this clone with many counts. The missing CDR3 end, 3 residues past where the read stops, is filled in from the germline J gene. This chain joins TRBV4-1 and TRBJ2-7; possible D gene TRBD2, 6 bases. Germline lookup yields CDR1 MGHRA and CDR2 YSYEKL. Trimming shortened V by 4 bases and J by 5 bases, and 18 bases separated the two germline ends. The CDR3 contains 15 residues. CDR3 bases read: TGCGCCAGCAGCCCGCAGGTCGGGGGAGGTAACGAG. Translation gives CASSPQVGGGNE. The whole CDR3 reads CASSPQVGGGNEQYF.

This clone has at least ten counts. From the germline J gene comes the end of the CDR3, since the read stops 3 residues before it. The genes are TRBV30 and TRBJ1-1, with unresolved D. Germline loops: CDR1 GTSNPN, CDR2 SVGIG (reference sequence). V was trimmed by 0 bases and J by 6 bases, leaving 8 bases between them. This CDR3 comprises 12 residues. The CDR3 is CAWSVSVAEAFF. CDR3 DNA (partial): TGTGCCTGGAGTGTAAGCGTGGCTGAA.

This clone was observed a few times. The read comes to an end 3 residues before the CDR3 does, leaving the germline J gene to fill in the end. The genes are TRBV2 and TRBJ2-3; 13 nucleotides match TRBD2. V was clipped by 7 bases and J by 4 bases; unmatched bases: 5. CDR1 and CDR2 from the germline V gene are SNHLY and FYNNEI. The CDR3 spans 15 residues. Partial CDR3 DNA: TGTGCCAGCACAAGGACTAGCGGGAGTTCAGATACG. Residues: CASTRTSGSSDT. The whole CDR3 protein is CASTRTSGSSDTQYF.

Concerning this clone itself: The CDR3 is cut off 3 residues early in the read; its end comes from the germline J gene. This chain joins TRBV11-1 and TRBJ2-5; D is unclear. Germline V CDR1 and CDR2: SGHAT, FQDESV (reference sequence). V was shortened by 5 bases and J by 2 bases, with 9 bases between the two germline ends. This CDR3 has 13 amino acids. CDR3 in amino acids: CASSPETQETQYF. The sequenced part of the CDR3 DNA is TGTGCCAGCAGCCCAGAAACACAAGAGACC.

The sample holds many counts of this clone. The read stops 3 residues short of the end of the CDR3; the missing end is completed from the germline J gene. This sequence joins TRBV2 and TRBJ2-1; no firm D call. Germline V gives CDR1 SNHLY, CDR2 FYNNEI. The ends were cut back, 3 bases at V and 0 bases at J, with 9 bases in the middle. CDR3 length: 15 residues. The DNA read from the CDR3 is TGTGCCAGCAGTGAGACTTGGAGCTCCTACAATGAG. This sequence encodes CASSETWSSYNE. The whole CDR3 protein is CASSETWSSYNEQFF.

With regard to this clone: Sequencing ends 3 residues short of the CDR3 end; the germline J gene provides the rest. The genes are TRBV2 and TRBJ2-2; D may be TRBD1 or TRBD2 (5 bases each). This CDR3 comprises 15 residues. In germline, CDR1 is SNHLY, CDR2 FYNNEI. The CDR3 DNA, read in part, is TGTGCCAGCAAAGGGGAGAGCTCCTATAATTCACCG. This sequence encodes CASKGESSYNSP. The CDR3 in full is CASKGESSYNSPLFF.

This clone was seen repeatedly, ten times or more. The read ends 3 residues shy of where the CDR3 ends; the end is completed using the germline J gene. The V call is TRBV18, the J call TRBJ1-2; 11 nucleotides agree with TRBD1. The CDR3 has 14 residues. From germline, CDR1 is KGHSH and CDR2 LQKENI. The V segment lost 2 bases and the J segment 7 bases; nucleotides outside the gene matches: 3. Partial CDR3 DNA: TGTGCCAGCTCACCAGGACAGGGGGCATCTGGC. Protein product: CASSPGQGASG. The whole CDR3 protein reads CASSPGQGASGYTF. The full variable domain, in which reference TRBV18 and TRBJ1-2 provide the parts outside the CDR3, is NAGVMQNPRHLVRRRGQEARLRCSPMKGHSHVYWYRQLPEEGLKFMVYLQKENIIDESGMPKERFSAEFPKEGPSILRIQQVVRGDSAAYFCASSPGQGASGYTFGSGTRLTVV.

This clone was recorded many times. The CDR3 end is not reached by the read, which stops 3 residues before it; the germline J gene fills it in. The chain recombines TRBV5-6 with TRBJ2-2; 8 nucleotides agree with TRBD1. The CDR3 sequence is 14 residues long. V dropped 3 bases and J dropped 4; count of bases not matched to a gene: 2. From germline, CDR1 is SGHDT and CDR2 YYEEEE. The CDR3 loop is CASSWTGTTGELFF. CDR3 DNA (partial): TGTGCCAGCAGCTGGACAGGGACCACCGGGGAG.

This clone appeared many times. The CDR3 is cut off 3 residues early in the read; its end comes from the germline J gene. The chain employs TRBV19 and TRBJ2-1; TRBD1 matches 8 bases. The CDR3 is 13 amino acids. Per the germline V gene, CDR1 is LNHDA and CDR2 is SQIVND (reference sequence). V shed 8 bases, J shed 9 bases, and the junction held 9 bases outside the gene matches. The CDR3 reads CASSPRTGSEQFF. The covered CDR3 bases are TGTGCCAGTTCGCCGCGGACAGGGAGTGAG.

For this clone: The missing CDR3 end, 3 residues past where the read stops, is filled in from the germline J gene. The chain uses TRBV7-2 and TRBJ2-5; maybe TRBD1 (6 bases). The V gene's germline CDR1 is SGHTA and CDR2 FQGNSA. V lost 6 bases and J 3 bases, leaving 17 bases between the germline ends. The CDR3 loop spans 15 amino acids. This CDR3 reads CASRAQNRAKETQYF. The CDR3 bases that were read are TGTGCCAGCAGGGCACAAAACAGGGCTAAAGAGACC.

In this sample, this clone turned up many times. The CDR3 extends 3 residues past the end of the read, so its final part is completed from the germline J gene. V is TRBV2 and J is TRBJ1-3; D not resolved. This CDR3 has 18 residues. Germline V gives CDR1 SNHLY, CDR2 FYNNEI. The ends were cut back, 4 bases at V and 0 bases at J, with 19 bases in the middle. The sequenced part of the CDR3 DNA is TGTGCCAGCAGTGGGTACAGCTCCTATGATCTCTCTGGAAACACC. It specifies CASSGYSSYDLSGNT. The whole CDR3 region reads CASSGYSSYDLSGNTIYF.

This clone has at least ten counts. A junction boundary mismatches the germline segment, possibly from a read error. The read stops 3 residues short of the end of the CDR3; the missing end is completed from the germline J gene. This chain uses TRBV5-6 with TRBJ2-1; 10 bases align to TRBD2. The V gene's germline CDR1 is SGHDT and CDR2 YYEEEE. The CDR3 sequence is 15 residues long. CDR3 DNA (partial): TGTGCCAGCGGCTTAGCGGGGGGAGCATACAATGAG. Translated: CASGLAGGAYNE. The entire CDR3 protein is CASGLAGGAYNEQFF.

This clone was recorded many times. The read gets to within 3 residues of the CDR3 end, and the germline J gene fills in the rest. This chain joins TRBV20-1 and TRBJ1-1, with D possibly TRBD1 on 6 matching bases. This CDR3 has 12 residues. Trimming stripped 4 bases from V and 7 bases from J, with 13 bases between. Germline assignment: CDR1 DFQATT and CDR2 SNEGSKA (reference sequence). The covered CDR3 bases are TGCAGTGCTATCGGACAGTTGGTTGAA. Amino acids: CSAIGQLVE. The whole CDR3 region reads CSAIGQLVEAFF.

This clone was detected many times. The read halts 3 residues ahead of the CDR3 end, with the missing end drawn from the germline J gene. The chain employs TRBV2 and TRBJ2-7, with 8 bases aligning to TRBD1. CDR1 and CDR2 (germline): SNHLY, FYNNEI. V shed 3 bases and J 1 base; nucleotides not matched to a gene: 8. The CDR3 is 16 residues long. This chain's CDR3 is CASSDFWDRKSYEQYF. The DNA read from the CDR3 is TGTGCCAGCAGTGATTTCTGGGACAGGAAGTCCTACGAG.

This clone has more than one count but fewer than ten. The covered CDR3 bases are TGTGCCAGTAGTATAATCAGGGGTCATCAGCCC. Its translation is CASSIIRGHQP. In full, the CDR3 reads CASSIIRGHQPQHF. The V call is TRBV19, the J call TRBJ1-5; tentative D call: TRBD1 (6 bases). The read terminates 3 residues ahead of where the CDR3 ends, so the germline J gene completes it. CDR1 is LNHDA, CDR2 SQIVND, per germline (reference sequence). The CDR3 is 14 amino acids. V was clipped by 2 bases and J by 5 bases, with 10 bases between them. Supplemented by reference TRBV19 and TRBJ1-5, the full variable domain reads DGGITQSPKYLFRKEGQNVTLSCEQNLNHDAMYWYRQDPGQGLRLIYYSQIVNDFQKGDIAEGYSVSREKKESFPLTVTSAQKNPTAFYLCASSIIRGHQPQHFGDGTRLSIL.

This clone was seen many times. The DNA ends 3 residues before the CDR3 does, and the rest of the CDR3 is filled in from the germline J gene. The chain has TRBV20-1 and TRBJ2-1; D uncertain. This CDR3 has 15 residues. Germline V lookup: CDR1 DFQATT, CDR2 SNEGSKA (reference sequence). The V end lost 5 bases, the J end lost 6 bases, and 20 bases lay between the germline ends. The DNA read from the CDR3 is TGCAGTGCTCAAAACTCAAAGGGTGGGTTCAATGAG. Translating it yields CSAQNSKGGFNE. The full CDR3 sequence reads CSAQNSKGGFNEQFF.

In this sample, this clone turned up many times. The read halts 3 residues ahead of the CDR3 end, with the missing end drawn from the germline J gene. The rearrangement uses TRBV20-1 and TRBJ1-4; possibly TRBD1 for D (6 bases). Germline CDR1 reads DFQATT; CDR2 reads SNEGSKA (reference sequence). The V end was cut by 2 bases, the J end by 8 bases, with 15 bases between. The CDR3 has 14 residues. The CDR3 reads CSARPGGAKEKLFF. The covered CDR3 bases are TGCAGTGCTAGACCCGGGGGGGCGAAGGAAAAA.

With respect to this clone: Read sequence stops 3 residues before the CDR3 end, and the germline J gene provides the missing end. The V and J genes are TRBV30 and TRBJ2-3; TRBD2 agrees at 8 bases. The length of the CDR3 is 14 residues. V lost 2 bases, J lost 2 bases, and 3 bases stayed unmatched. Germline CDR1 and CDR2: GTSNPN and SVGIG (reference sequence). The part of the CDR3 DNA that was read is TGTGCCTGGAGTCGGGGGGGAGCCACAGATACG. As protein: CAWSRGGATDT. The complete CDR3 protein is CAWSRGGATDTQYF.

This clone was observed many times. Read coverage stops 3 residues before the CDR3 terminus; the germline J gene supplies the remainder. V gene TRBV20-1 combines with J gene TRBJ1-4, with no clear D. Germline CDR1 and CDR2: DFQATT and SNEGSKA (reference sequence). The CDR3 contains 15 residues. The germline V and J ends were trimmed by 2 bases and 0 bases, with 10 bases remaining between them. CDR3 residues: CSARPSPTTNEKLFF. The covered CDR3 bases are TGCAGTGCTAGACCTTCTCCTACAACTAATGAAAAA.

This clone has a handful of counts. The read ends 3 residues before the CDR3 terminus; that terminus is restored from the germline J gene. The chain employs TRBV13 and TRBJ2-5; maybe TRBD2 (6 bases). V lost 3 bases, J lost 4 bases, and 9 bases lay in between. Germline V lookup: CDR1 PRHDT, CDR2 FYEKMQ (reference sequence). This CDR3 is built from 13 residues. The CDR3 sequence is CASSFEAGETQYF. The sequenced CDR3 bases are TGTGCCAGCAGCTTCGAAGCGGGAGAGACC.

This clone has a handful of counts. Read coverage stops 3 residues before the CDR3 terminus; the germline J gene supplies the remainder. The genes are TRBV20-1 and TRBJ2-1, with 7 bases lining up with TRBD2. CDR1 and CDR2 from the germline V gene are DFQATT and SNEGSKA (reference sequence). The CDR3 length is 18 residues. V lost 3 bases, J lost 2 bases, and 16 bases stayed unmatched. The CDR3 sequence is CSARFGGRFAWAYNEQFF. The CDR3 DNA, read in part, is TGCAGTGCTAGGTTCGGCGGGAGATTTGCGTGGGCCTACAATGAG.